The rows below give T cell receptor beta chains drawn from one sample of a study of T-cell memory formation after mild COVID-19. MiXCR was run by TCRdb on the 5' RACE reads, yielding one entry per CDR3 protein. Of over 300,000 distinct CDR3 sequences listed, 20% to 25% are singletons. The specimen sequenced was PBMCs or a T cell subset sorted from them (not recorded which). All receptors derive from a man aged 18 to 29 who had mild COVID-19 (a few samples of this study predate the infection). Cell type and time point are not known. The CDR3 runs from the conserved cysteine through the conserved F or W. The D gene is left open where the match is weak. For some rows the clone size is stated as once, few or many, or as a class when expanded; others skip it.

>.|few|TRBJ1-2|TRBV20-1
CSARGLLGNYGYTF
TGCAGTGCTAGAGGTCTCCTCGGTAACTATGGCTACACCTTC
>.|few|TRBJ1-1|TRBV6-5
CASRTGGRAEAFF
TGTGCCAGCAGGACAGGAGGAAGGGCTGAAGCTTTCTTT
>TRBD1|once|TRBJ1-2|TRBV4-2
CASSQALRQGASHGYSF
TGTGCCAGCAGCCAAGCTCTCCGACAGGGGGCGTCCCATGGCTACAGCTTC
>.|few|TRBJ2-5|TRBV7-2
CASNRPTDMETQYF
TGTGCCAGCAACCGGCCGACCGATATGGAGACCCAGTACTTC
>.|.|TRBJ1-6|TRBV7-9
CASSLVGGASPLHF
TGTGCCAGCAGCTTAGTTGGGGGGGCATCACCCCTCCACTTT
>.|few|TRBJ1-1|TRBV5-1
CASSGLGNTEAFF
TGCGCCAGCAGCGGCCTGGGGAACACTGAAGCTTTCTTT
>TRBD2|few|TRBJ2-5|TRBV12-3/TRBV12-4
CASSRGLAEFQETQYF
TGTGCCAGCAGCCGCGGACTAGCGGAGTTTCAAGAGACCCAGTACTTC
>.|.|TRBJ2-7|TRBV7-2
CASSWVSIHATSGASNEQYF
TGTGCCAGCAGCTGGGTCTCTATACACGCCACGTCGGGGGCTTCCAACGAGCAGTACTTC
>.|.|TRBJ2-3|TRBV27
CASSLTYADTQYF
TGTGCCAGCAGTTTAACGTATGCAGATACGCAGTATTTT
>TRBD1|.|TRBJ2-3|TRBV15
CATLEGARTDTQYF
TGTGCCACCCTCGAGGGGGCACGAACAGATACGCAGTATTTT